These T cell receptor beta chains were read from a single sample in a study of a mutant IDH1 vaccine in newly diagnosed glioma. Using immunoSEQ multiplex PCR, the repertoire was profiled, and TCRdb retains in-frame clones only, with some absent. The data hold tens of thousands of clones, with 87% observed a single time. No antigen is known for these receptors. The sample in question was PBMCs, obtained from a glioma patient whose treatment included an IDH1 peptide vaccine. The source is a man in his forties with glioma. CDR3s include the opening cysteine and the closing phenylalanine or tryptophan. D genes are given only for firm matches. Size values are once, few and many counts, or a class for expanded clones, and some rows have none.

>NA|TRBV4-3|TRBJ1-5|NA
CASSQDPRDLYSNQPQHF
TGCGCCAGCAGCCAAGACCCCAGGGACCTATATAGCAATCAGCCCCAGCATTTT
>NA|TRBV13|TRBJ1-1|NA
CASSFTGTWQDRNTEAFF
TGTGCCAGCAGCTTTACAGGGACTTGGCAAGACAGGAACACTGAAGCTTTCTTT
>TRBD2|TRBV30|TRBJ2-1|NA
CAWRPSGRSYNEQFF
TGTGCCTGGAGACCGAGCGGGAGGTCCTACAATGAGCAGTTCTTC
>TRBD1|TRBV7-2|TRBJ1-2|NA
CASSLGYGTVYGYTF
TGTGCCAGCAGCTTAGGCTACGGGACAGTCTATGGCTACACCTTC
>NA|TRBV5-1|TRBJ1-5|NA
CASSLGASNQPQHF
TGCGCCAGCAGCCTTGGGGCTAGCAATCAGCCCCAGCATTTT
>TRBD1|TRBV9|TRBJ1-5|NA
CASSVGQGFQPQHF
TGTGCCAGCAGCGTAGGACAGGGGTTTCAGCCCCAGCATTTT
>NA|TRBV28|TRBJ1-4|medium-sized
CASSTRMGLNEKLFF
TGTGCCAGCAGTACCCGGATGGGGCTTAATGAAAAACTGTTTTTT
>TRBD2|TRBV7-7|TRBJ2-5|NA
CASTVAGGRETQYF
TGTGCTAGCACAGTAGCGGGAGGACGCGAGACCCAGTACTTC
>NA|TRBV7-7|TRBJ1-3|NA
CASSPGGISGNTIYF
TGTGCCAGCAGCCCCGGCGGTATCTCTGGAAACACCATATATTTT
>NA|TRBV5-1|TRBJ2-7|NA
CASTGWSSYEQYF
TGCGCCAGCACCGGGTGGAGCTCCTACGAGCAGTACTTC
>NA|TRBV14|TRBJ2-7|once
CASSQHAGEYYEQYF
TGTGCCAGCAGCCAACACGCCGGGGAATACTACGAGCAGTACTTC
>NA|TRBV18|TRBJ2-5|NA
CASSPRETQYF
TGTGCCAGCTCACCACGGGAGACCCAGTACTTC
>NA|TRBV9|TRBJ2-7|NA
CASSVSPESSYEQYF
TGTGCCAGCAGCGTAAGTCCGGAGAGCTCCTACGAGCAGTACTTC
>NA|TRBV5-5|TRBJ2-7|NA
CASSFWEWSASSYEQYF
TGTGCCAGCAGCTTCTGGGAGTGGAGCGCGAGCTCCTACGAGCAGTACTTC
>NA|TRBV6-5|TRBJ1-4|NA
CASSYSWGEKLFF
TGTGCCAGCAGTTACTCTTGGGGAGAAAAACTGTTTTTT
>NA|TRBV4-1|TRBJ2-2|NA
CASSQGWGVASNTGELFF
TGCGCCAGCAGCCAAGGTTGGGGGGTGGCGTCAAACACCGGGGAGCTGTTTTTT
>TRBD1|TRBV5-1|TRBJ2-7|NA
CASSLEQGAYEQYF
TGCGCCAGCAGCTTGGAACAGGGGGCCTACGAGCAGTACTTC
>NA|TRBV6-4|TRBJ1-2|once
CASSRGSNYGYTF
TGTGCCAGCAGCCGAGGGAGTAACTATGGCTACACCTTC
>NA|TRBV6-5|TRBJ1-1|few
CASKTGYTEAFF
TGTGCCAGCAAAACAGGGTACACTGAAGCTTTCTTT
>TRBD2|TRBV4-3|TRBJ2-7|NA
CASSRLAEGPYEQYF
TGCGCCAGCAGCCGTCTAGCGGAGGGTCCCTACGAGCAGTACTTC
>TRBD1|TRBV5-1|TRBJ2-2|NA
CASSLGQGHTGELFF
TGCGCCAGCAGCTTGGGACAGGGTCACACCGGGGAGCTGTTTTTT
>TRBD1|TRBV6-6|TRBJ2-7|NA
CASSYSTGIEQYF
TGTGCCAGCAGTTACTCGACAGGGATTGAGCAGTACTTC
>NA|TRBV28|TRBJ2-3|NA
CASGDTQYF
TGTGCCAGCGGAGATACGCAGTATTTT